The rows below give T cell receptor beta chains drawn from one sample of a study of regulatory T cells in long-lasting Graves disease. Each CDR3 protein is one row after TCRdb ran MiXCR on the multiplex PCR reads. The repertoire holds about 500,000 distinct CDR3 sequences, with about 12% as singletons. The data were also submitted as part of a second study, on T cells in Graves' hyperthyroidism and ophthalmopathy.

Sequences were derived from peripheral blood mononuclear cells (PBMCs), sampled at new diagnosis, from a patient treated with antithyroid drugs. The receptor set was obtained from a woman in her twenties or thirties with Graves disease. CDR3s include the opening cysteine and the closing phenylalanine or tryptophan.

>TRBJ2-7|TRBV5-1
CASSLNGVYEQYF
>TRBJ2-7|TRBV20-1
CSARETFGDRRDYEQYF
>TRBJ2-7|TRBV4-1
CASSRITGYDEQYF
>TRBJ1-4|TRBV6-1
CASTASGKVWKLFF
>TRBJ1-2|TRBV30
CAWSVGQGYGYTF
>TRBJ2-2|TRBV7-6
CASSFANTGELFF
>TRBJ2-7|TRBV20-1
CSARLLGGGDRGVGYEQYF
>TRBJ2-5|TRBV24-1
CATSDSKETQYF
>TRBJ2-3|TRBV4-3
CASSQDRALLDTQYF
>TRBJ1-1|TRBV7-2
CASSLAQMNTEAFF
>TRBJ2-1|TRBV24-1
CATSDSRTGMWGEQFF
>TRBJ1-2|TRBV6-2/TRBV6-3
CASAQRRETSYGYTF
>TRBJ1-1|TRBV28
CASRAGGTEAFF
>TRBJ2-3|TRBV6-2/TRBV6-3
CASSYPKPGLAGADTQYF
>TRBJ1-5|TRBV15
CATSRVRGHNQPQHF
>TRBJ1-6|TRBV6-2/TRBV6-3
CASSEGHSASSYNSPLHF
>TRBJ2-1|TRBV20-1
CSARDGGGSSYNEQFF
>TRBJ1-1|TRBV20-1
CSAGSTEAFF
>TRBJ1-1|TRBV6-1
CASGRGIGTEAFF
>TRBJ1-5|TRBV28
CASSRTYQPQHF
>TRBJ2-5|TRBV15
CATSREGLHQETQYF
>TRBJ2-1|TRBV20-1
CSEQLAGVGEQFF
>TRBJ2-5|TRBV11-2
CASSTTGDGQETQYF